The sequence of this T cell receptor (beta chain) was determined in a study of OX40 agonist ivuxolimab in advanced cancers. Study summary: Each dose-escalation patient presented with hepatocellular carcinoma, melanoma, renal cell or head and neck cancer.

This table comes from immunoSEQ multiplex PCR, and its TCRdb copy is limited to in-frame clones, with some not included. The data hold 61,000 or so clones, with roughly 80% observed a single time. CDR1 MGHRA and CDR2 YSYEKL come from the germline V gene. Trimming cost V 0 bases and J 12 bases; bases outside gene matches: 11. This CDR3 has 16 amino acids. The chain links TRBV4-1 to TRBJ2-1; 10 bases align to TRBD1. The TCR comes from an adult with an advanced solid tumor such as melanoma, head and neck, liver or kidney cancer. The sequences come from CD4+ or CD8+ T cells sorted from blood, collected in a trial of the OX40 agonist ivuxolimab. CDR3 loop: CASSQDPTGGVKGQFF. CDR3 bases: TGCGCCAGCAGCCAAGATCCGACAGGGGGCGTAAAAGGGCAGTTCTTC.